A selection of T cell receptor beta chains follows, all from one sample in a study of control samples from healthy donors and cancer patients. The repertoire was sequenced with immunoSEQ multiplex PCR; TCRdb's copy has only in-frame clones and lacks some. Found here are some 56,000 clones, about 95% of them singletons; the top ten hold less than 3%. Sequenced sample: blood. The receptors originated from a young man in good health. CDR3s include the opening cysteine and the closing phenylalanine or tryptophan. Fields, in order: CDR3 protein, CDR3 DNA, J gene, D gene, clone size, V gene. D genes are given only for firm matches. The size of a clone is reported for some rows only, either as once, few or many, or as a class for expanded clones.

CDR3: CASSPGGLYGYTF
DNA: TGTGCCAGCAGTCCAGGAGGTCTCTATGGCTACACCTTC
J: TRBJ1-2
D: .
size: .
V: TRBV28

CDR3: CASSVGWAANYGYTF
DNA: TGTGCCAGCAGCGTAGGGTGGGCAGCTAACTATGGCTACACCTTC
J: TRBJ1-2
D: .
size: .
V: TRBV9

CDR3: CASSYGSTGEAFF
DNA: TGTGCCAGCAGTTACGGATCCACTGGCGAAGCTTTCTTT
J: TRBJ1-1
D: .
size: .
V: TRBV6-5

CDR3: CALWGPNYGYTF
DNA: TGTGCCCTTTGGGGTCCAAACTATGGCTACACCTTC
J: TRBJ1-2
D: .
size: .
V: TRBV28

CDR3: CASSQGHSRGYNEQFF
DNA: TGCGCCAGCAGCCAAGGACACTCGAGGGGGTACAATGAGCAGTTCTTC
J: TRBJ2-1
D: .
size: .
V: TRBV4-1

CDR3: CSVESGVTGHSGNTIYF
DNA: TGCAGCGTTGAATCGGGGGTGACTGGCCACTCTGGAAACACCATATATTTT
J: TRBJ1-3
D: .
size: .
V: TRBV29-1

CDR3: CASSLGGAPNYGYTF
DNA: TGTGCCAGCAGCCTTGGGGGGGCCCCTAACTATGGCTACACCTTC
J: TRBJ1-2
D: .
size: .
V: TRBV28

CDR3: CASSPPRSGELFF
DNA: TGTGCCAGCTCACCACCGAGGTCCGGGGAGCTGTTTTTT
J: TRBJ2-2
D: .
size: .
V: TRBV18

CDR3: CASSVGPENTEAFF
DNA: TGTGCCAGCAGCGTAGGTCCAGAGAACACTGAAGCTTTCTTT
J: TRBJ1-1
D: .
size: .
V: TRBV9

CDR3: CASSETGNNEKLFF
DNA: TGTGCCAGCAGCGAGACGGGCAATAATGAAAAACTGTTTTTT
J: TRBJ1-4
D: .
size: .
V: TRBV7-2

CDR3: CASSRIARAYNEQFF
DNA: TGTGCCAGCAGCCGCATTGCGAGGGCCTACAATGAGCAGTTCTTC
J: TRBJ2-1
D: .
size: .
V: TRBV28

CDR3: CASSLWTSGFTDTQYF
DNA: TGTGCCAGCAGCTTGTGGACTAGCGGTTTCACAGATACGCAGTATTTT
J: TRBJ2-3
D: TRBD2
size: .
V: TRBV5-6

CDR3: CAISETGLNEQFF
DNA: TGTGCCATCAGTGAGACCGGCCTGAATGAGCAGTTCTTC
J: TRBJ2-1
D: .
size: .
V: TRBV10-3

CDR3: CASSLVGQGLDTQYF
DNA: TGCGCCAGCAGCTTGGTGGGACAGGGGTTAGATACGCAGTATTTT
J: TRBJ2-3
D: TRBD1
size: .
V: TRBV5-1

CDR3: CASSLDLRRDGGYTF
DNA: TGTGCCAGCAGCTTAGACTTACGCAGGGACGGTGGCTACACCTTC
J: TRBJ1-2
D: .
size: .
V: TRBV7-9

CDR3: CASSGEGGGGETQYF
DNA: TGCGCCAGCAGCGGAGAGGGGGGAGGAGGAGAGACCCAGTACTTC
J: TRBJ2-5
D: .
size: .
V: TRBV5-1

CDR3: CASSESQGDNSPLHF
DNA: TGTGCCAGCAGTGAATCGCAGGGGGATAATTCACCCCTCCACTTT
J: TRBJ1-6
D: TRBD1
size: .
V: TRBV6-1

CDR3: CASSPLKQGANVLTF
DNA: TGTGCCAGCTCACCACTAAAACAGGGGGCCAACGTCCTGACTTTC
J: TRBJ2-6
D: .
size: .
V: TRBV18

CDR3: CASSQERAGSQPQHF
DNA: TGCGCCAGCAGCCAAGAACGGGCAGGGAGCCAGCCCCAGCATTTT
J: TRBJ1-5
D: .
size: once
V: TRBV4-1

CDR3: CASSRARESYNEQFF
DNA: TGCGCCAGCAGTAGAGCAAGGGAGAGCTACAATGAGCAGTTCTTC
J: TRBJ2-1
D: .
size: .
V: TRBV5-1

CDR3: CASGYYSTGGEKLFF
DNA: TGTGCCAGCGGGTACTACTCGACAGGGGGGGAAAAACTGTTTTTT
J: TRBJ1-4
D: TRBD1
size: .
V: TRBV6-5

CDR3: CATSDVGQGRYNEQFF
DNA: TGTGCCACCAGTGATGTAGGACAGGGGCGCTACAATGAGCAGTTCTTC
J: TRBJ2-1
D: TRBD1
size: .
V: TRBV24-1

CDR3: CAWSPPGATEAFF
DNA: TGTGCCTGGAGTCCACCAGGGGCCACTGAAGCTTTCTTT
J: TRBJ1-1
D: .
size: .
V: TRBV30